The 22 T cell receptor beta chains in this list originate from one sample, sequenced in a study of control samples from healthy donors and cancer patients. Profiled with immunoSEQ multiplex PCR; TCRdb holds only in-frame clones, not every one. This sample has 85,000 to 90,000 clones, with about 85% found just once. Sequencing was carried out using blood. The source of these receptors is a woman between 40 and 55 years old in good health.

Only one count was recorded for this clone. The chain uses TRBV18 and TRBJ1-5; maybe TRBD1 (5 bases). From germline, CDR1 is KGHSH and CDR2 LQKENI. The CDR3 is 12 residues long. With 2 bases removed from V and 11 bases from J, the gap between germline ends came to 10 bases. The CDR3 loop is CASSPGGEAQHF. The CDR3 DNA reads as TGTGCCAGCTCACCAGGGGGTGAAGCCCAGCATTTT.

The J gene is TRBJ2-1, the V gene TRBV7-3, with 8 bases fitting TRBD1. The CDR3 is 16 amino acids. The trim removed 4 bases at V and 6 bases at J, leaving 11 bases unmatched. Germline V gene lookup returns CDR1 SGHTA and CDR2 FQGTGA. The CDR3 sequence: CASSSTRQGSGNEQFF. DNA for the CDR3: TGTGCCAGCAGCTCGACCCGACAGGGGTCGGGCAATGAGCAGTTCTTC.

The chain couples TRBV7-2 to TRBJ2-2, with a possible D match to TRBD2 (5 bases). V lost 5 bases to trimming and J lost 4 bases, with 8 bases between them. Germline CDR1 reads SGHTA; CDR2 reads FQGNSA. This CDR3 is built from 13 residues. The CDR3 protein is CASSPGLTGELFF. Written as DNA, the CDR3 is TGTGCCAGCAGCCCCGGACTCACCGGGGAGCTGTTTTTT.

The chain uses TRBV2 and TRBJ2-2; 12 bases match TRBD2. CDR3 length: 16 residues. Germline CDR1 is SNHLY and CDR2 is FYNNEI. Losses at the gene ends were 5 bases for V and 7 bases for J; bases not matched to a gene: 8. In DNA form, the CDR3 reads TGTGCCAGCAGTTCAACGGGACTAGCGGGTAACGGGGAGCTGTTTTTT. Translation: CASSSTGLAGNGELFF.

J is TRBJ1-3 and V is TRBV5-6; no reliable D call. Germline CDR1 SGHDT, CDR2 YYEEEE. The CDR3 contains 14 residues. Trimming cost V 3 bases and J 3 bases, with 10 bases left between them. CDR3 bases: TGTGCCAGCAGCTGGTCTGGGGTTGGAAACACCATATATTTT. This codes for CASSWSGVGNTIYF.

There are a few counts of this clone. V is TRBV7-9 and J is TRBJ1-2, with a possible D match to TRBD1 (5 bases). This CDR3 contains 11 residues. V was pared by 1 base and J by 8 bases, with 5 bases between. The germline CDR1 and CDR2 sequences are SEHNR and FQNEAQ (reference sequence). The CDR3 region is CASSLEGGYTF. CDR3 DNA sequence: TGTGCCAGCAGCTTAGAGGGGGGCTACACCTTC.

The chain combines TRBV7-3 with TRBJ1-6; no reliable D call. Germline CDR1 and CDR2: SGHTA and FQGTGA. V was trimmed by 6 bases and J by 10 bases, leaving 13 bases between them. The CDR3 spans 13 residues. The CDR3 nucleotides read TGTGCCAGCAGTCCTGACCGATACTCACCCCTCCACTTT. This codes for CASSPDRYSPLHF.

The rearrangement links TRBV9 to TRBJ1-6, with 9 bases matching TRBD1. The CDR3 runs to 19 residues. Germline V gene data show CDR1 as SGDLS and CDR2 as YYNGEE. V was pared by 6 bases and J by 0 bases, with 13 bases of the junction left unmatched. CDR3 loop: CASIGGDRVGYSYNSPLHF. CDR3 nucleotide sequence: TGTGCCAGCATCGGGGGGGACAGGGTAGGATACTCCTATAATTCACCCCTCCACTTT. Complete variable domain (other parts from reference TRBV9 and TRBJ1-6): DSGVTQTPKHLITATGQRVTLRCSPRSGDLSVYWYQQSLDQGLQFLIQYYNGEERAKGNILERFSAQQFPDLHSELNLSSLELGDSALYFCASIGGDRVGYSYNSPLHFGNGTRLTVT.

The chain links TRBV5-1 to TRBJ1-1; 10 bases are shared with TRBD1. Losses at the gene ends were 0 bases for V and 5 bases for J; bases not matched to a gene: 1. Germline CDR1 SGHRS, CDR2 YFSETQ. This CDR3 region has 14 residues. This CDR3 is CASSLGTGGTEAFF. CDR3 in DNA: TGCGCCAGCAGCTTGGGGACAGGGGGGACTGAAGCTTTCTTT.

The CDR3 here is CASSQLRLNQPQHF. CDR3 coding DNA: TGTGCCAGTAGCCAACTCCGGTTAAATCAGCCCCAGCATTTT. V and J are TRBV19 and TRBJ1-5, with D unresolved. The CDR3 has 14 amino acids. V was trimmed by 6 bases and J by 4 bases, leaving 13 bases between them. Germline loops: CDR1 LNHDA, CDR2 SQIVND (reference sequence).

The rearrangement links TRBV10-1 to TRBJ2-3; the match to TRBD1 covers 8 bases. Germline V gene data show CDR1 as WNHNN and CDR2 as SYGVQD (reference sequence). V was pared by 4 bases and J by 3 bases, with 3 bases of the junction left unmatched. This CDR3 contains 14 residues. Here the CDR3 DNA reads TGCGCCAGCAGTGCCAGGGGGCTGACAGATACGCAGTATTTT. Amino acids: CASSARGLTDTQYF.

CDR3 loop: CASSVATANTEAFF. The CDR3, as DNA: TGTGCCAGCAGCGTAGCTACGGCAAACACTGAAGCTTTCTTT. The chain employs TRBV9 and TRBJ1-1; no reliable D call. From germline, CDR1 is SGDLS and CDR2 YYNGEE. Trimming stripped 0 bases from V and 2 bases from J, with 8 bases between. The CDR3 length is 14 residues.

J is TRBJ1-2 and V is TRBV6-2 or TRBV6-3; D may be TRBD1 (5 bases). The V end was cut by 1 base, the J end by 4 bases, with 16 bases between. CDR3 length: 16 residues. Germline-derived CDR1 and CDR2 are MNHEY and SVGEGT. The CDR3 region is CASSYLREGGTYGYTF. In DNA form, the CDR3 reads TGTGCCAGCAGTTACTTGCGAGAAGGAGGGACCTATGGCTACACCTTC.

CDR3 region: CASSFLIAGDGGEQFF. The CDR3, as DNA: TGTGCCAGCAGCTTCCTCATAGCGGGGGACGGCGGTGAGCAGTTCTTC. V usage is TRBV11-2 and J usage is TRBJ2-1, with 9 bases that match TRBD2. The length of the CDR3 is 16 residues. Germline loops: CDR1 SGHAT, CDR2 FQNNGV. V dropped 3 bases and J dropped 9; count of bases not matched to a gene: 12.

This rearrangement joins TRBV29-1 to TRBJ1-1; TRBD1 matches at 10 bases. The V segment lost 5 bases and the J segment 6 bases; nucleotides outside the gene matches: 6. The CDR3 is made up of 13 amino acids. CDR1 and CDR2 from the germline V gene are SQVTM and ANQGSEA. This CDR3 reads CSVLGQGGSEAFF. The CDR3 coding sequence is TGCAGCGTTCTCGGACAGGGGGGCTCTGAAGCTTTCTTT.

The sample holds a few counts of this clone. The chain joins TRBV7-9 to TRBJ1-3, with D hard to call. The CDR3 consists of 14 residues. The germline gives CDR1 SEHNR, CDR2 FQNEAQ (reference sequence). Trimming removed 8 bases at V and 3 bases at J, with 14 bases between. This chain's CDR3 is CASSRPNFGNTIYF. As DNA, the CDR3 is TGTGCCAGCTCTCGGCCTAATTTTGGAAACACCATATATTTT.

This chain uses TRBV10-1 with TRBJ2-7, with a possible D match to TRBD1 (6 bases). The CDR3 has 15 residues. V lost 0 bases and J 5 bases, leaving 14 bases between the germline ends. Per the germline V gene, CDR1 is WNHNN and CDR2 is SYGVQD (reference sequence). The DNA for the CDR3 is TGCGCCAGCAGTGAGTCGGGGCAGGGGATGGACGAGCAGTACTTC. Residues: CASSESGQGMDEQYF.

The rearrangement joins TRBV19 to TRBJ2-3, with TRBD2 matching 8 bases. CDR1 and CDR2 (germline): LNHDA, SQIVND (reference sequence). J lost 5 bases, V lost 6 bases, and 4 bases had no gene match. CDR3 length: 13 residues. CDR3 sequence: CASRRGGGDTQYF. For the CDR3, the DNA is TGTGCCAGTAGACGGGGGGGAGGAGATACGCAGTATTTT.

The CDR3 spells CASSQVVKGGTSHEDTQYF. The CDR3 nucleotides read TGTGCCAGCAGCCAAGTGGTAAAGGGCGGGACCTCTCACGAAGATACGCAGTATTTT. The V call is TRBV3-1 (or the pseudogene TRBV3-2), the J call TRBJ2-3; D possibly corresponds to TRBD2 (6 bases). This CDR3 is built from 19 residues. V shed 1 base and J shed 5 bases, with 25 bases lying between them. CDR1 and CDR2 (germline): LGHDT, YNNKEL (reference sequence).

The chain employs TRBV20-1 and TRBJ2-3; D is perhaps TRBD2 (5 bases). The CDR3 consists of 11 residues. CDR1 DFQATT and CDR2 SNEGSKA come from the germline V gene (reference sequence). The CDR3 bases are TGCAGCTTCCTGTCGGGGGATACGCAGTATTTT. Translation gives CSFLSGDTQYF.

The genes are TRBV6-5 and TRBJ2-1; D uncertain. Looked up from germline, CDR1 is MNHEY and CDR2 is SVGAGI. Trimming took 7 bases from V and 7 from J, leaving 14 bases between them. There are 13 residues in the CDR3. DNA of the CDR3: TGTGCCAGCAAGCCGAGAAGTGGGAATGAGCAGTTCTTC. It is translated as CASKPRSGNEQFF.

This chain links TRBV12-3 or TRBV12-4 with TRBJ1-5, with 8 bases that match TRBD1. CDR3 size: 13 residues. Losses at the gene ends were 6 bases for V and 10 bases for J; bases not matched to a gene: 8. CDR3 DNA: TGTGCCAGCAGCAAGACAGGGGCCCCACCCCAGCATTTT. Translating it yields CASSKTGAPPQHF.